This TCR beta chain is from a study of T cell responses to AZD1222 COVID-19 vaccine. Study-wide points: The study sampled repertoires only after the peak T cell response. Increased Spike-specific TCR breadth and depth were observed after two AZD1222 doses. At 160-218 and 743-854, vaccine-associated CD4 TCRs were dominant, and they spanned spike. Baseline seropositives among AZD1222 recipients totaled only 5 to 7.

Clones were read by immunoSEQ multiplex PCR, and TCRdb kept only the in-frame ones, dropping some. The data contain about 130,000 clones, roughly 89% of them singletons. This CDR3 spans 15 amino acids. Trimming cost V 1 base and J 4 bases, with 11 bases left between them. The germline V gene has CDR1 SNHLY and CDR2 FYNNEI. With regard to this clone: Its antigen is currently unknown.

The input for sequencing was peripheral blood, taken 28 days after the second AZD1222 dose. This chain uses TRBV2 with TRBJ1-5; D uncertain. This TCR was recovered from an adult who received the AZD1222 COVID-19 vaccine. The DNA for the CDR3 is TGTGCCAGCAGTGAAGGTAGGACCTTAAATCAGCCCCAGCATTTT. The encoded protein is CASSEGRTLNQPQHF.